This T cell receptor (beta chain) stems from a study of blood T cells in healthy people across ages. General study results and limits: Strongly correlated with naive T cell percentage was TCR beta diversity. Per million T cells, the diversity of TCR beta decreased roughly linearly as age advanced.

The table lists this clonotype with many counts. Its antigen is not identified. The second PCR ran 7 to 11 cycles with a sample-barcoded 5' primer and J-beta primers. Paired-end reads containing CDR3 totaled no fewer than 2.5 million for each sample. A single record per CDR3 protein comes from TCRdb applying MiXCR to the 5' RACE reads. The table includes under 750,000 distinct CDR3 sequences, around 48% detected once. V was shortened by 3 bases and J by 5 bases, with 9 bases between the two germline ends. The germline gives CDR1 SEHNR, CDR2 FQNEAQ (reference sequence). This CDR3 has 13 residues. The sequenced material came from blood. The chain joins TRBV7-9 to TRBJ2-3, with TRBD1 as a possible D gene (5 bases). This TCR was recovered from a man at least 80 years old in good health. CDR3 sequence: CASSFGRVDTQYF. CDR3 in DNA: TGTGCCAGCAGCTTCGGCAGGGTAGATACGCAGTATTTT.